This T cell receptor (beta chain) was documented in a study of esophageal squamous cell carcinoma under preoperative chemotherapy (dated by TCRdb to the late 2010s). Regarding the research as a whole: In the study, TCR repertoires were profiled in both peripheral blood T cells and tumor-infiltrating lymphocytes. The study assessed how paclitaxel-nedaplatin chemotherapy affected T-cell receptor repertoires in patients with esophageal squamous cell carcinoma. The cohort comprised about 5 patients with primary esophageal squamous cell carcinoma. Repertoires from samples obtained before paclitaxel-nedaplatin therapy were compared with repertoires from samples obtained after paclitaxel-nedaplatin therapy. General study outcomes and caveats: The analysis included only four to six patients with esophageal squamous cell carcinoma, making the cohort small. A significant increase in TCR diversity was observed in peripheral T cells after chemotherapy, whereas no such increase was observed in tumor-infiltrating lymphocytes. Clonotype frequencies shifted immediately and substantially under paclitaxel-nedaplatin therapy, and abundant clones were more likely to contract than to amplify. Rather than arising solely from local clonal changes, post-treatment tumor-infiltrating lymphocytes appeared to come partly from peripheral T cells that migrated into the tumor.

The sample's time point label, in plain terms: after preoperative PTX-NDP chemotherapy. Before surgery, patients were given paclitaxel-nedaplatin as preoperative chemotherapy. Libraries were made using PCR. Reads for this sample came from a HiSeq X Ten. High-throughput sequencing was used to characterize TCR repertoires. TCRdb reran the public reads through fastp at Q25 and MiXCR, keeping productive beta chains. Rows merge per CDR3 protein into single entries with the most common DNA and genes. This sample comprises 34,000 or so distinct CDR3 sequences, under 60% of them detected only once. Roughly 25% of the sample is held by the ten biggest clonotypes. As concerns this clonotype: It has no known antigen specificity. It has no much larger one-base neighbor in the sample; base qualities were not kept.

The sequence came from a human donor with esophageal squamous cell carcinoma. The donor label of this sample is uncertain. The sample was acquired from a patient given preoperative chemotherapy.

The CDR3 region reads CASSGDRAQETQYF. The sequenced DNA is TGCGCCAGCAGTGGAGACAGAGCCCAAGAGACCCAGTACTTC. This sequence uses TRBV10-1 and TRBJ2-5; possibly the D gene is TRBD1, per 5 matching bases. CDR3 length: 14 amino acids, cysteine to phenylalanine. The CDR3 DNA has 42 bases and is translated from base 1. A distance of 10 bases separates the germline ends of V and J, which lose 4 bases and 1 base respectively. Based on the germline V gene (reference sequence), the CDR1 and CDR2 sequences are WNHNN and SYGVQD.